A selection of T cell receptor beta chains follows, all from one sample in a study of blood T cells in healthy people across ages. TCRdb independently ran MiXCR on the 5' RACE reads; one entry per CDR3 protein. The data hold 600,000 or so distinct CDR3 sequences, with approximately 30% observed a single time. Sequenced material: blood. These receptors were collected from an elderly woman in good health. Both conserved end residues are part of each CDR3. A D gene is named only where the DNA matches it firmly. Clone size is given for some rows only: seen once, a few or many times, or a class if the clone is expanded.

>-|-|TRBJ2-7|TRBV5-6
CANSLVSRAEQYF
TGTGCCAACAGCTTGGTGAGCCGGGCCGAGCAGTACTTC
>TRBD2|-|TRBJ2-1|TRBV20-1
CSARLTSGPSNEQFF
TGCAGTGCTAGACTTACTAGCGGCCCATCCAATGAGCAGTTCTTC
>TRBD2|many|TRBJ2-7|TRBV6-5
CASSPLAGASYEQYF
TGTGCCAGCAGCCCACTAGCGGGGGCTTCCTACGAGCAGTACTTC
>TRBD1|many|TRBJ2-7|TRBV4-1
CASSQDNRGRYEQYF
TGCGCCAGCAGCCAAGATAACAGGGGGCGTTACGAGCAGTACTTC
>TRBD1|-|TRBJ2-7|TRBV28
CASGTGTEYF
TGTGCCAGCGGGACCGGGACAGAGTACTTC
>TRBD2|many|TRBJ2-5|TRBV20-1
CSAERGETQYF
TGCAGTGCTGAGCGGGGGGAGACCCAGTACTTC
>TRBD2|many|TRBJ2-7|TRBV12-5
CASGLPGTSGAYEQYF
TGTGCTAGTGGTTTGCCGGGGACTAGCGGGGCCTACGAGCAGTACTTC
>-|once|TRBJ2-1|TRBV7-3
CASSLDRGPYEQFF
TGTGCCAGCAGCTTAGACCGGGGACCCTACGAGCAGTTCTTC
>TRBD2|few|TRBJ2-5|TRBV11-2
CASSLDASGGVSTETQYF
TGTGCCAGCAGCTTAGATGCTAGCGGGGGGGTTTCGACGGAGACCCAGTACTTC
>-|-|TRBJ1-5|TRBV7-2
CASNQRVGQPQHF
TGTGCCAGCAACCAGAGGGTGGGTCAGCCCCAGCATTTT
>-|many|TRBJ1-4|TRBV20-1
CSARDETVTNEKLFF
TGCAGTGCTAGAGATGAGACAGTAACTAATGAAAAACTGTTTTTT
>-|few|TRBJ1-2|TRBV7-9
CASSLAYGGGASANYGYTF
TGTGCCAGCAGCTTAGCCTATGGGGGGGGCGCCTCGGCGAACTATGGCTACACCTTC
>-|many|TRBJ2-5|TRBV9
CASSAQPTVYQETQYF
TGTGCCAGCAGCGCACAACCGACAGTGTACCAAGAGACCCAGTACTTC
>-|many|TRBJ2-7|TRBV4-2
CASSQAAGSGYEQYF
TGTGCCAGCAGCCAAGCGGCGGGATCTGGCTACGAGCAGTACTTC
>-|many|TRBJ1-4|TRBV5-1
CASRMGNGELEKLFF
TGCGCCAGCAGGATGGGGAACGGAGAACTGGAAAAACTGTTTTTT
>-|-|TRBJ2-3|TRBV7-2
CASSRSRNTQYF
TGTGCCAGCAGCCGATCTCGGAATACGCAGTATTTT
>-|-|TRBJ1-4|TRBV12-3/TRBV12-4
CASSPDRHNEKLFF
TGTGCCAGCAGCCCAGACAGGCATAATGAAAAACTGTTTTTT
>-|-|TRBJ2-7|TRBV6-5
CASSYSLGPSYEQYF
TGTGCCAGCAGTTACTCGTTGGGGCCCTCCTACGAGCAGTACTTC
>-|many|TRBJ2-7|TRBV10-3
CAISGKGGTGYEQYF
TGTGCCATCAGTGGAAAGGGGGGGACGGGGTACGAGCAGTACTTC
>TRBD1|-|TRBJ1-2|TRBV9
CASSEEYTGGDYGYTF
TGTGCCAGCAGCGAGGAATATACAGGGGGCGATTATGGCTACACCTTC
>-|many|TRBJ2-5|TRBV29-1
CSVVGREETQYF
TGCAGCGTTGTGGGTAGGGAAGAGACCCAGTACTTC
>TRBD1|-|TRBJ1-2|TRBV20-1
CSARVLGQVPPNYGYTF
TGCAGTGCTAGGGTTCTGGGACAGGTCCCTCCTAACTATGGCTACACCTTC
>TRBD1|many|TRBJ1-1|TRBV5-6
CASSPRDRENTEAFF
TGTGCCAGCAGCCCCCGGGACAGGGAGAACACTGAAGCTTTCTTT
>-|many|TRBJ2-5|TRBV12-3/TRBV12-4
CASSLARVGGLQETQYF
TGTGCCAGCAGTTTAGCGCGGGTAGGGGGGCTCCAAGAGACCCAGTACTTC
>TRBD1|few|TRBJ2-5|TRBV2
CASSEVGPGGPGTQYF
TGTGCCAGCAGTGAAGTTGGGCCAGGGGGCCCGGGGACCCAGTACTTC
>-|many|TRBJ2-7|TRBV9
CASSVGAGAGQYF
TGTGCCAGCAGCGTAGGGGCTGGGGCAGGGCAGTACTTC
>TRBD1|-|TRBJ1-1|TRBV5-6
CASSMEGQAGSIRAFF
TGTGCCAGCAGCATGGAAGGACAGGCAGGTTCTATCCGGGCTTTCTTT
>-|many|TRBJ2-7|TRBV20-1
CSARLAHEQYF
TGCAGTGCTAGGCTCGCCCACGAGCAGTACTTC
>-|-|TRBJ2-3|TRBV27
CASQSQGPSITDTQYF
TGTGCCAGCCAGTCCCAGGGACCCTCCATCACGGATACGCAGTATTTT
>-|few|TRBJ2-3|TRBV14
CAGSQGIRGRTDTQYF
TGTGCCGGCAGCCAAGGTATAAGGGGTAGAACAGATACGCAGTATTTT
>TRBD1|many|TRBJ2-5|TRBV5-1
CASSSGQAQETQYF
TGCGCCAGCAGCTCGGGACAGGCCCAAGAGACCCAGTACTTC
>TRBD2|many|TRBJ2-1|TRBV6-1
CASSLGSGNYNEQFF
TGTGCCAGCAGCCTCGGTAGCGGGAACTACAATGAGCAGTTCTTC
>-|few|TRBJ2-3|TRBV7-2
CASSPVRASTDTQYF
TGTGCCAGCAGCCCAGTAAGGGCTAGCACAGATACGCAGTATTTT
>-|many|TRBJ1-2|TRBV7-3
CASSSGYSGGNYGYTF
TGTGCCAGTAGCAGTGGTTACTCCGGGGGAAACTATGGCTACACCTTC
>-|-|TRBJ1-2|TRBV19
CASSIEKRGGYTF
TGTGCCAGTAGTATAGAAAAGCGGGGCGGCTACACCTTC
>-|once|TRBJ2-2|TRBV28
CASSLTSGELFF
TGTGCCAGCAGTTTGACTAGCGGGGAGCTGTTTTTT
>-|-|TRBJ1-3|TRBV15
CATSRGTRNSGNTIYF
TGTGCCACCAGCAGAGGCACCCGGAACTCTGGAAACACCATATATTTT
>-|many|TRBJ2-7|TRBV7-3
CASSLYPDSYEQYF
TGTGCCAGCAGCTTATATCCGGACTCCTACGAGCAGTACTTC
>-|many|TRBJ1-5|TRBV7-2
CASSLVASNQPQHF
TGTGCCAGCAGCTTAGTGGCGAGCAATCAGCCCCAGCATTTT
>-|-|TRBJ1-2|TRBV24-1
CATSVGGNYGYTF
TGTGCCACCAGTGTAGGGGGGAACTATGGCTACACCTTC
>TRBD1|many|TRBJ2-1|TRBV29-1
CSVEVTGTGFNEQFF
TGCAGCGTTGAGGTGACAGGGACGGGTTTCAATGAGCAGTTCTTC
>TRBD1|-|TRBJ1-4|TRBV7-9
CASSLTRGTGFEKLFF
TGTGCCAGCAGCTTAACCAGAGGGACAGGGTTTGAAAAACTGTTTTTT
>TRBD1|many|TRBJ2-3|TRBV6-6
CASSTGQVLHTDTQYF
TGTGCCAGCAGTACCGGACAGGTCCTTCACACAGATACGCAGTATTTT
>TRBD1|many|TRBJ1-6|TRBV12-3/TRBV12-4
CASSSGPTGQGVSPLHF
TGTGCCAGCAGCAGTGGACCTACGGGACAGGGCGTTTCACCCCTCCACTTT
>-|few|TRBJ1-1|TRBV9
CASSVGTGNSNTEAFF
TGTGCCAGCAGCGTAGGTACAGGGAATTCGAACACTGAAGCTTTCTTT
>TRBD1|many|TRBJ2-3|TRBV20-1
CSAPRTGGSTDTQYF
TGCAGTGCTCCCAGGACAGGGGGCAGCACAGATACGCAGTATTTT
>-|-|TRBJ2-7|TRBV6-2/TRBV6-3
CASSYSRLLPCEQYF
TGTGCCAGCAGTTACTCGCGGTTATTACCCTGCGAGCAGTACTTC
>-|many|TRBJ2-5|TRBV10-3
CAIRDGGERETQYF
TGTGCCATCAGGGACGGGGGCGAAAGGGAGACCCAGTACTTC
>TRBD1|medium-sized|TRBJ2-7|TRBV20-1
CSARGTGTYEQYF
TGCAGTGCTAGAGGGACAGGAACCTACGAGCAGTACTTC
>-|many|TRBJ1-5|TRBV20-1
CSARDSRGQPQHF
TGCAGTGCTAGAGATAGCAGGGGTCAGCCCCAGCATTTT
>-|many|TRBJ2-7|TRBV6-2/TRBV6-3
CASSSPRGISYEQYF
TGTGCCAGCAGTAGTCCGCGGGGTATCTCCTACGAGCAGTACTTC
>-|-|TRBJ1-6|TRBV28
CASSSHGVNSPLHF
TGTGCCAGCAGTTCTCACGGGGTAAATTCACCCCTCCACTTT
>TRBD1|many|TRBJ2-7|TRBV6-4
CASSDRDRISYEQYF
TGTGCCAGCAGTGACCGGGACAGGATATCCTACGAGCAGTACTTC
>-|many|TRBJ1-2|TRBV20-1
CSAPGAGGSNYGYTF
TGCAGTGCCCCCGGGGCCGGTGGGAGCAACTATGGCTACACCTTC
>TRBD2|many|TRBJ2-7|TRBV7-8
CASSLRGGLGEQYF
TGTGCCAGCAGCTTGCGGGGGGGCCTAGGGGAGCAGTACTTC
>-|many|TRBJ1-4|TRBV5-5
CASKWEATNEKLFF
TGTGCCAGCAAGTGGGAGGCAACTAATGAAAAACTGTTTTTT
>-|many|TRBJ1-5|TRBV3-1
CASSRSDSNQPQHF
TGTGCCAGCAGCCGGAGCGATAGCAATCAGCCCCAGCATTTT
>-|many|TRBJ2-3|TRBV2
CASSPMGLGTDTQYF
TGTGCCAGCAGTCCGATGGGTCTTGGCACAGATACGCAGTATTTT
>-|-|TRBJ1-1|TRBV7-3
CASSFGGEAFF
TGTGCCAGCAGCTTCGGCGGTGAAGCTTTCTTT
>-|few|TRBJ1-6|TRBV7-8
CASSLDSSGSPLHF
TGTGCCAGCAGCTTAGACAGTTCCGGTTCACCCCTCCACTTT